The clone carrying this TCR beta chain was seen only a few times. This entry belongs to a study of cytomegalovirus exposure and HLA in healthy donors. The CDR3 covers 17 residues. CDR1 is LNHNV, CDR2 YYDKDF, per germline (reference sequence). V lost 0 bases, J lost 0 bases, and 15 bases lay in between. Use of 60 Vbeta and 13 Jbeta primers characterized the PCR. The repertoire was sequenced with immunoSEQ multiplex PCR; TCRdb's copy has only in-frame clones and lacks some. The sample lists about 170,000 clones; under 85% were seen once. The sample consisted of PBMCs. The chain employs TRBV15 and TRBJ2-7, with D unresolved. The sequence was collected from a female donor in good health and CMV-seronegative. CDR3 nucleotide sequence: TGTGCCACCAGCAGAGATTTTGAAACTACGAGCTCCTACGAGCAGTACTTC. Translation: CATSRDFETTSSYEQYF.